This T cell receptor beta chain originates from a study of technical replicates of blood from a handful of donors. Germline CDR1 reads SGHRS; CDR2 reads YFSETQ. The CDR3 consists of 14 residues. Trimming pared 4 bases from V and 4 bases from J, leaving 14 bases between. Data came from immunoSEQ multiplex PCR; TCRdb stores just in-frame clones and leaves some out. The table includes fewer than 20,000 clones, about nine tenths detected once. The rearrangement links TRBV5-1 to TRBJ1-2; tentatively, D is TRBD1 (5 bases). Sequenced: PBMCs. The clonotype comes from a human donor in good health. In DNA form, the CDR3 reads TGCGCCAGCAGCCCAGGAGGGGATCTCTATGGCTACACCTTC. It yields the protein CASSPGGDLYGYTF.